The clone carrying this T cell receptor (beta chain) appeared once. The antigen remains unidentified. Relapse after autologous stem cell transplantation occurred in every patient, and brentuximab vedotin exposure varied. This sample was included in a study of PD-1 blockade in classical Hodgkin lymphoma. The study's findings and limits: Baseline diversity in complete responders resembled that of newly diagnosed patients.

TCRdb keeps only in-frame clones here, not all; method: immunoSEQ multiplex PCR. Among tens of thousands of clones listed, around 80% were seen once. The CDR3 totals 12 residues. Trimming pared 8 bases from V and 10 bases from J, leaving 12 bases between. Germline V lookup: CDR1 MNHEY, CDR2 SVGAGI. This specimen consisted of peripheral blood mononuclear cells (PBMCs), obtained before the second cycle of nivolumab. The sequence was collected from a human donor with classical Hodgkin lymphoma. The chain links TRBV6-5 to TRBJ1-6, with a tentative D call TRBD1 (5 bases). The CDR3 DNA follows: TGTGCCAGCGGCGTGGGGGGATCACCCCTCCACTTT. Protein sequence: CASGVGGSPLHF.